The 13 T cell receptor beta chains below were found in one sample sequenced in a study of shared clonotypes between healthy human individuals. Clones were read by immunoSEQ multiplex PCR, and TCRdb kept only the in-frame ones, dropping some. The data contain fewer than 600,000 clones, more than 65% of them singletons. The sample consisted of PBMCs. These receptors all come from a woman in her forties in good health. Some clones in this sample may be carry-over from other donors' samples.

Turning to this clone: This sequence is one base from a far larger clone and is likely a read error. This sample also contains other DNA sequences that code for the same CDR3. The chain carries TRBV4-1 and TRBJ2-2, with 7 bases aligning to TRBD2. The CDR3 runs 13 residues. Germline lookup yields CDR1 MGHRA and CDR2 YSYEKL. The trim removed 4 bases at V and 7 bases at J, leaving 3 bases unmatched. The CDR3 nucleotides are TGCGCCAGCAGCCGGGGACTATTCGGGGAGCTGTTTTTT. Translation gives CASSRGLFGELFF.

This CDR3 reads CASSLGVRTGYQETQYF. CDR3 DNA: TGTGCCAGCAGCTTAGGAGTCAGGACTGGGTACCAAGAGACCCAGTACTTC. The chain recombines TRBV7-2 with TRBJ2-5; a weak D match, TRBD2 (5 bases). CDR3 length equals 17 residues. Germline CDR1 is SGHTA and CDR2 is FQGNSA. Trimming took off 1 base at V and 0 bases at J, with 15 bases between the two ends.

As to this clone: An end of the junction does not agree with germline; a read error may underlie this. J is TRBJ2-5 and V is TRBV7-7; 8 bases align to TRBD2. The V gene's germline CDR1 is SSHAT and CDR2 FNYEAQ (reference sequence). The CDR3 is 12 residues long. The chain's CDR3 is CASSLAGETQYF. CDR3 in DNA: TGTGCTAGCAGCTTAGCGGGGGAGACCCAGTACTTC.

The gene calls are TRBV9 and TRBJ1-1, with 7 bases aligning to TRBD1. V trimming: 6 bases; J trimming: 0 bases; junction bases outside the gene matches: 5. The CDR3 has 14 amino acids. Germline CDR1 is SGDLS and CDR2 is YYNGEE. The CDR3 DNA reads TGTGCCAGCACCCTGACAGGGATGAACACTGAAGCTTTCTTT. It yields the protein CASTLTGMNTEAFF.

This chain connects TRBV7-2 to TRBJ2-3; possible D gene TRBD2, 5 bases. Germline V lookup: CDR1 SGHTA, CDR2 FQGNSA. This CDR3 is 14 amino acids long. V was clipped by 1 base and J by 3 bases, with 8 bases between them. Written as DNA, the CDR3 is TGTGCCAGCAGCTTAGTCCCGGGGACAGATACGCAGTATTTT. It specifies CASSLVPGTDTQYF.

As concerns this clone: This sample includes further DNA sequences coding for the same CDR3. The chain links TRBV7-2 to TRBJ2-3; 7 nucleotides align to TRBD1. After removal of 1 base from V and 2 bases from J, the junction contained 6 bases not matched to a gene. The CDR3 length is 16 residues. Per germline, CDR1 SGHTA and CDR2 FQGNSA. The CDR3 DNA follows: TGTGCCAGCAGCTTAGGAGGCAGGGGGTTCACAGATACGCAGTATTTT. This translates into CASSLGGRGFTDTQYF.

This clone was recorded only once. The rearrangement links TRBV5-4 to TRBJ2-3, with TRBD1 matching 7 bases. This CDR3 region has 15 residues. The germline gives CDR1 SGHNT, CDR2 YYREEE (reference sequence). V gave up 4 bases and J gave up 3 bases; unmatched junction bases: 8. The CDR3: CASSPTGSRTDTQYF. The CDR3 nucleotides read TGTGCCAGCAGCCCGACAGGGAGTAGGACAGATACGCAGTATTTT.

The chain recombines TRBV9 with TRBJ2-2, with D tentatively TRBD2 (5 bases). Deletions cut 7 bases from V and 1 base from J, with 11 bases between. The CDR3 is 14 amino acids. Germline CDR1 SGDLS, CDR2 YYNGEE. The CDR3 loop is CASGSGGNTGELFF. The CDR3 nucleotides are TGTGCCAGCGGCTCCGGAGGGAACACCGGGGAGCTGTTTTTT.

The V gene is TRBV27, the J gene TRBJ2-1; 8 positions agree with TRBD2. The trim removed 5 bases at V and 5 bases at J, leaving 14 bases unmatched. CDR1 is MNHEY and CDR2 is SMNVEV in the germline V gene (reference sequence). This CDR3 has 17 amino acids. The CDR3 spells CASSPTGGRPHHNEQFF. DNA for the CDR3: TGTGCCAGCAGTCCTACGGGGGGGAGGCCACACCACAATGAGCAGTTCTTC.

CDR3 nucleotide sequence: TGCGCCAGCCTACGAGGGACCCCTAGCACAGATACGCAGTATTTT. It translates to CASLRGTPSTDTQYF. The genes are TRBV5-1 and TRBJ2-3; either TRBD1 or TRBD2 may supply D (5 bases each). V shed 7 bases and J shed 0 bases, with 15 bases lying between them. Germline CDR1 is SGHRS and CDR2 is YFSETQ. This CDR3 contains 15 residues.

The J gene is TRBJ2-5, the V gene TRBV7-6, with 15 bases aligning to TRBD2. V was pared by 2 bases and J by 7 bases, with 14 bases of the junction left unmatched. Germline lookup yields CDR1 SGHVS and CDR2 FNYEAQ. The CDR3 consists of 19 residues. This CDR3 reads CASSLTRTSGRALGWTQYF. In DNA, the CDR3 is TGTGCCAGCAGCTTAACTCGGACTAGCGGGAGGGCCTTGGGTTGGACCCAGTACTTC.

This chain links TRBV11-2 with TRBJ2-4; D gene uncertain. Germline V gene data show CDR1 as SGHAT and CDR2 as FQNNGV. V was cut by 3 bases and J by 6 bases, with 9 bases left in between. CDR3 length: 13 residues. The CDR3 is CASSFAVVNIQYF. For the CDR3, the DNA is TGTGCCAGCAGCTTCGCGGTAGTAAACATTCAGTACTTC.

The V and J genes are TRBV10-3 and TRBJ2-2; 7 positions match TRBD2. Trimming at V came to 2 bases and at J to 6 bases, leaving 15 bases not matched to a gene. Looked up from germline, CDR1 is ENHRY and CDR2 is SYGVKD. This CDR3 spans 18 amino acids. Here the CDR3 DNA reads TGTGCCATCAGTGAGCCCGGGGGTCGCGGGAGTTACGCCGGGGAGCTGTTTTTT. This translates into CAISEPGGRGSYAGELFF.